This T cell receptor (beta chain) was found in a study of blood T cell repertoires in COVID-19. Turning to the study itself: COVID-19 samples, acute and convalescent, were from the United States, Italy and Spain. PBMCs, B-cell-depleted T cells, or T cells provided the cDNA or gDNA that made up the material.

The CDR3 extends over 19 amino acids. Germline V CDR1 and CDR2: GTSNPN, SVGIG (reference sequence). V was shortened by 4 bases and J by 0 bases, with 25 bases between the two germline ends. Per the study methods: From reference gene primer amplification, estimates of nucleated cell counts were derived. The assay was immunoSEQ multiplex PCR, and TCRdb's table has in-frame clones only and misses some. The V and J calls and the clone size are those of that table, but D and trimming were determined from the DNA. The sample contains approximately 99,000 clones, approximately 83% of which appear only once.

Input material: peripheral blood. The genes are TRBV30 and TRBJ1-3; D not certain. The receptor's source is a woman in her 70s with acute or convalescent COVID-19. CDR3 nucleotides: TGTGCCTGGAATAAAATCAGACTGCTCGAAAACCTCTCTGGAAACACCATATATTTT. Translated: CAWNKIRLLENLSGNTIYF.